This T cell receptor beta chain was recorded in a study of a mutant IDH1 vaccine in newly diagnosed glioma. Across the study: Vaccine administration was initiated 4-6 weeks following radiotherapy alone, or with temozolomide cycles.

In regard to this clone: Its antigen remains unknown.

V trimming: 6 bases; J trimming: 0 bases; junction bases outside the gene matches: 11. Germline values: CDR1 MNHEY, CDR2 SMNVEV (reference sequence). CDR3 size: 17 residues. Indicated time point: week 35, safety follow-up. All doses held 300 ug of mutant IDH1 20-mer peptide, with topical imiquimod. Donor tumors were new WHO grade 3 or 4 IDH1-mutant, ATRX-lost astrocytomas. Only in-frame clones appear in the TCRdb table, and some are missing; sequencing was by immunoSEQ multiplex PCR. Of tens of thousands of clones detected, approximately 80% appear once; the ten largest clones hold more than 10%. The rearrangement joins TRBV27 to TRBJ1-5; 7 bases line up with TRBD1. Source: PBMCs, taken from a glioma patient whose treatment included an IDH1 peptide vaccine. The TCR comes from a man in his forties with glioma. The CDR3 DNA reads as TGTGCCAGCAGACCTACCCCGACAGGGCATAGCAATCAGCCCCAGCATTTT. This gives the protein CASRPTPTGHSNQPQHF.